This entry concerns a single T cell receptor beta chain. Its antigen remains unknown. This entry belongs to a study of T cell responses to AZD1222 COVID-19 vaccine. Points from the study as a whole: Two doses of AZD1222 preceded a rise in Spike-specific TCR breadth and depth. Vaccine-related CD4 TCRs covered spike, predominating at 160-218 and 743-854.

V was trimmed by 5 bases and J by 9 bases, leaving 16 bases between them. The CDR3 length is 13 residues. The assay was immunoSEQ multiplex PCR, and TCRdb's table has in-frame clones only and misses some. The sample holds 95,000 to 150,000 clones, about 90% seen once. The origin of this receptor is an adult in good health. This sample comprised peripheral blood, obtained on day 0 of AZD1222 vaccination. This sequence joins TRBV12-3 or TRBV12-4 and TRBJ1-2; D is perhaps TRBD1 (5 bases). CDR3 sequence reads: CASSTNPGLRYTF. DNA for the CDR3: TGTGCCAGCAGTACTAACCCAGGGTTGCGCTACACCTTC.